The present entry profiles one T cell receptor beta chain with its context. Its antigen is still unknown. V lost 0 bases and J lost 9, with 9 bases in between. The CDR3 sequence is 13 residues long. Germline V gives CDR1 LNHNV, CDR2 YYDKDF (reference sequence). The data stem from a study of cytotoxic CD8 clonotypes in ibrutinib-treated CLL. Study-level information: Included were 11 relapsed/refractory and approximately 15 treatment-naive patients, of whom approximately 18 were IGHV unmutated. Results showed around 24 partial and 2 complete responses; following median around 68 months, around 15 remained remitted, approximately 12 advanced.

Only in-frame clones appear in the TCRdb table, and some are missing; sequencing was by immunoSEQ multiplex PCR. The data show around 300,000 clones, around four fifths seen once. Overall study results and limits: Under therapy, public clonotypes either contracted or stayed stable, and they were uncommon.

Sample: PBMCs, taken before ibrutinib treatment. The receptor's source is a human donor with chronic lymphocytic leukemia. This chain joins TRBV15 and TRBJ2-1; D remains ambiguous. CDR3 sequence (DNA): TGTGCCACCAGCAGAGATTTGGAGTCTGAGCAGTTCTTC. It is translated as CATSRDLESEQFF.